This T cell receptor beta chain comes out of a study of blood T cell repertoires in COVID-19 (dated by TCRdb to 2020 to 2022). Study-level background: Samples covering the acute and convalescent phases of COVID-19 were provided by collaborators in the United States, Italy and Spain. The material from the prospective study consisted of cDNA or gDNA derived from T cells, B-cell-depleted T cells, or PBMCs. Deeply sampled blood TCRbeta repertoires from subjects exposed to, actively infected with, or recovered from COVID-19 were included in the dataset. The repertoires were made available in a free public database intended to serve as a resource for research on the immune response to SARS-CoV-2. Samples were obtained from the ongoing ImmuneRACE study (first 160 participants) and from approximately 1,200 subjects provided by 6 global collaborators. A de-identified subject ID, COVID-19 status, age in years and sex were almost always included in the sample metadata. Where available, HLA class I and class II types were taken from metadata supplied by the sample provider and were not determined by assay-based typing. Paper-wide results and their limitations: Clinical and demographic metadata were provided uncurated, with the amount varying by source and participant.

The CDR3 goes from the cysteine to the phenylalanine over 13 residues. Only the CDR3 DNA stays, 39 bases, in frame from base 1. Taken from the germline V gene (reference sequence), the CDR1 and CDR2 loops are GTSNPN and SVGIG. The V end loses 0 bases and the J end loses 8 bases, and a stretch of 11 bases separates them. TCRbeta CDR3 regions were amplified from genomic DNA using the immunoSEQ Assay, a bias-controlled multiplex PCR. In the authors' own workflow: Nucleated cell counts per sample were estimated from amplification of reference gene primers within the assay. Sequence reads were collapsed and filtered to measure the absolute abundance of every unique TCRbeta CDR3 rearrangement. For each sample, productive Simpson clonality was calculated as the square root of Simpson's diversity index across productive rearrangements. TCRdb's version of the immuneACCESS table is confined to in-frame rearrangements and falls short of the full clone set. An unresolved V gene accounts for under half of the shortfall where checked; the remainder is of unknown origin. The D gene and trimming were derived from the DNA, and the V and J assignments and clone size from that table. This sample comprises 400,000 to 500,000 clones, about 88% of them detected only once. The ten largest clones take up around 1.5% of the sample.

Enrolling through a virtual design, the prospective study's participants ranged in age from roughly 18 to 95 years and lived across 20 to 25 United States geographic areas. Cohort assignment in the prospective study relied on participant-reported clinical history from a screening survey and a study questionnaire. Exposed participants were defined as having been in contact with someone with a PCR-confirmed or clinician-diagnosed COVID-19 case within 2 weeks of study entry. In the prospective study, mobile phlebotomists collected whole blood, serum and a nasopharyngeal or oropharyngeal swab from each participant. Over a roughly two-month period, participants in the prospective study had the option of providing additional blood draws and questionnaires. Blood samples from the prospective study were shipped frozen or at room temperature prior to DNA extraction. Details on this clone: Its binding antigen is unknown. The sample holds no much larger clone one base away, and base qualities are not on file.

This TCR was recovered from a woman between 18 and 29 years old who had been exposed to COVID-19. The sample comprised PBMCs or T cells enriched from blood (not recorded which). The chain links TRBV30 with TRBJ1-5; the D gene is perhaps TRBD1, from 5 matching bases. The CDR3 loop reads CAWSVQGVEPQHF. The sequenced DNA: TGTGCCTGGAGTGTACAAGGGGTCGAGCCCCAGCATTTT.